The rows below give T cell receptor beta chains drawn from one sample of a study of cytomegalovirus exposure and HLA in healthy donors. Profiling relied on immunoSEQ multiplex PCR, and the TCRdb table lists in-frame clones only, not all of them. The sample has under 95,000 clones, around three quarters seen once. The specimen was PBMCs. The receptors here all came from a male donor in good health and CMV-seronegative. Each CDR3 is given with its conserved first and last residue. A D gene is named only where the DNA matches it firmly. Size tells how often a clone was seen (once, few, many) or the class of an expanded clone, and some rows leave it out.

j_call: TRBJ2-7
v_call: TRBV29-1
d_call: TRBD1
clone_size: NA
cdr3_aa: CSVVGLGGQGAGEQYF
cdr3_nt: TGCAGCGTTGTGGGCTTGGGGGGACAGGGGGCGGGCGAGCAGTACTTC

j_call: TRBJ2-3
v_call: TRBV10-3
d_call: NA
clone_size: NA
cdr3_aa: CAIQGGEGLADTQYF
cdr3_nt: TGTGCCATCCAAGGGGGGGAGGGCCTGGCAGATACGCAGTATTTT

j_call: TRBJ2-1
v_call: TRBV6-4
d_call: TRBD2
clone_size: once
cdr3_aa: CASSEIAGANNEQFF
cdr3_nt: TGTGCCAGCAGTGAAATAGCGGGAGCGAACAATGAGCAGTTCTTC

j_call: TRBJ2-2
v_call: TRBV6-6
d_call: NA
clone_size: NA
cdr3_aa: CASSPTVAANTGELFF
cdr3_nt: TGTGCCAGCAGCCCTACGGTAGCAGCGAACACCGGGGAGCTGTTTTTT

j_call: TRBJ1-1
v_call: TRBV2
d_call: TRBD1
clone_size: few
cdr3_aa: CASRKDRDTEAFF
cdr3_nt: TGTGCCAGCAGAAAAGACAGGGACACTGAAGCTTTCTTT

j_call: TRBJ2-3
v_call: TRBV28
d_call: NA
clone_size: NA
cdr3_aa: CASSLESPPTQYF
cdr3_nt: TGTGCCAGCAGTTTGGAGTCCCCGCCTACGCAGTATTTT

j_call: TRBJ2-3
v_call: TRBV30
d_call: TRBD2
clone_size: NA
cdr3_aa: CAWSLSGRAGGTQYF
cdr3_nt: TGTGCCTGGAGTCTTAGCGGGAGGGCCGGCGGTACGCAGTATTTT

j_call: TRBJ2-5
v_call: TRBV6-6
d_call: TRBD2
clone_size: NA
cdr3_aa: CASSYRGGAETQYF
cdr3_nt: TGTGCCAGCAGTTACCGCGGGGGGGCGGAGACCCAGTACTTC

j_call: TRBJ1-6
v_call: TRBV15
d_call: TRBD1
clone_size: NA
cdr3_aa: CATSGTADSPLHF
cdr3_nt: TGTGCCACCAGCGGGACAGCGGATTCACCCCTCCACTTT

j_call: TRBJ1-4
v_call: TRBV28
d_call: NA
clone_size: NA
cdr3_aa: CASSNRDKGDEKLFF
cdr3_nt: TGTGCCAGCAGTAACCGGGACAAAGGTGATGAAAAACTGTTTTTT

j_call: TRBJ2-6
v_call: TRBV18
d_call: NA
clone_size: NA
cdr3_aa: CASSPLKASGANVLTF
cdr3_nt: TGTGCCAGCTCCCCCTTGAAAGCCTCTGGGGCCAACGTCCTGACTTTC

j_call: TRBJ1-1
v_call: TRBV29-1
d_call: TRBD1
clone_size: NA
cdr3_aa: CSVAGQSCEAFF
cdr3_nt: TGCAGCGTTGCGGGACAGAGTTGCGAAGCTTTCTTT

j_call: TRBJ1-4
v_call: TRBV27
d_call: TRBD1
clone_size: NA
cdr3_aa: CASSSSGTVREKLFF
cdr3_nt: TGTGCCAGCAGTTCTAGTGGGACAGTCCGCGAAAAACTGTTTTTT

j_call: TRBJ2-1
v_call: TRBV9
d_call: TRBD2
clone_size: NA
cdr3_aa: CASSVAPGTSGGSEQFF
cdr3_nt: TGTGCCAGCAGCGTAGCCCCGGGGACTAGCGGGGGGAGTGAGCAGTTCTTC

j_call: TRBJ2-1
v_call: TRBV7-3
d_call: TRBD2
clone_size: NA
cdr3_aa: CASSELAGAFNEQFF
cdr3_nt: TGTGCCAGCAGCGAACTAGCGGGAGCGTTCAATGAGCAGTTCTTC

j_call: TRBJ2-1
v_call: TRBV5-4
d_call: NA
clone_size: few
cdr3_aa: CASSFSAGNSEQFF
cdr3_nt: TGTGCCAGCAGCTTCTCGGCAGGTAATAGTGAGCAGTTCTTC

j_call: TRBJ2-1
v_call: TRBV6-1
d_call: NA
clone_size: NA
cdr3_aa: CASSVERAYNEQFF
cdr3_nt: TGTGCCAGCAGTGTGGAGCGGGCCTACAATGAGCAGTTCTTC

j_call: TRBJ1-2
v_call: TRBV13
d_call: NA
clone_size: NA
cdr3_aa: CASSLGPDKPNYGYPF
cdr3_nt: TGTGCCAGCAGCCTAGGCCCGGACAAACCAAACTATGGCTACCCCTTC

j_call: TRBJ1-6
v_call: TRBV2
d_call: TRBD1
clone_size: NA
cdr3_aa: CASSIGQGALDSPLHF
cdr3_nt: TGTGCCAGCAGTATTGGACAGGGGGCTTTAGATTCACCCCTCCACTTT

j_call: TRBJ1-1
v_call: TRBV7-2
d_call: NA
clone_size: NA
cdr3_aa: CASSLERGHTEAFF
cdr3_nt: TGTGCCAGCAGCTTAGAACGGGGTCACACTGAAGCTTTCTTT

j_call: TRBJ2-7
v_call: TRBV7-9
d_call: NA
clone_size: NA
cdr3_aa: CASSLSGYEQYF
cdr3_nt: TGTGCCAGCAGCTTGTCGGGATACGAGCAGTACTTC

j_call: TRBJ2-2
v_call: TRBV27
d_call: NA
clone_size: NA
cdr3_aa: CASSFVGVGELFF
cdr3_nt: TGTGCCAGCAGTTTCGTCGGGGTCGGGGAGCTGTTTTTT

j_call: TRBJ1-5
v_call: TRBV7-2
d_call: NA
clone_size: NA
cdr3_aa: CASSSTGGNQPQHF
cdr3_nt: TGTGCCAGCAGCTCCACAGGTGGAAATCAGCCCCAGCATTTT

j_call: TRBJ2-7
v_call: TRBV5-6
d_call: NA
clone_size: NA
cdr3_aa: CASSLVTGMTDEQYF
cdr3_nt: TGTGCCAGCAGCTTGGTTACGGGTATGACCGACGAGCAGTACTTC